The 8 T cell receptor beta chains below were found in one sample sequenced in a study of blood T cell repertoires in COVID-19 (dated by TCRdb to 2020 to 2021). The protocol used for the library was the immunoSEQ multiplex PCR assay. TCRdb limited this immuneACCESS table to in-frame rearrangements with V and J called. A share of clones is missing; checked studies link under half to unresolved V genes, and the rest is unexplained. This sample lists nearly 200,000 clones; just under 85% were detected once. 4.5% to 5.5% of the sample is held by the ten biggest clonotypes. The source material was peripheral blood. The receptors derive from a woman in her 70s with active or convalescent COVID-19.

The chain uses TRBV7-6 and TRBJ2-2, with a weak D call TRBD2 (7 bases). Germline V gene sequence: CDR1 SGHVS, CDR2 FNYEAQ. The CDR3 has 15 residues. Trimming left V 5 bases short and J 4 bases short, with 14 bases between. The CDR3 DNA reads as TGTGCCAGCAGCCTACAGGCGGGGGCCACCGGGGAGCTGTTTTTT. Translation: CASSLQAGATGELFF.

The J gene is TRBJ1-2, the V gene TRBV10-3; a weak D match, TRBD1 (5 bases). Trimming took off 2 bases at V and 4 bases at J, with 20 bases between the two ends. The germline V gene encodes CDR1 ENHRY and CDR2 SYGVKD. The CDR3 runs 17 residues. CDR3 nucleotides: TGTGCCATCAGTGAGCCCACCGGGGGACGGAGGGGCTATGGCTACACCTTC. Protein: CAISEPTGGRRGYGYTF.

This chain connects TRBV27 to TRBJ2-1, with 14 bases matching TRBD2. With V trimmed by 6 bases and J by 4 bases, 8 bases remained unmatched. Germline CDR1 MNHEY, CDR2 SMNVEV (reference sequence). The CDR3 consists of 17 residues. CDR3 loop: CASSLGTSGSIYNEQFF. The CDR3 DNA reads TGTGCCAGCAGCCTCGGGACTAGCGGGAGTATTTACAATGAGCAGTTCTTC.

CDR3 coding DNA: TGCGCCAGCAGCCAACAAATGAGGTACGAGCAGTACTTC. Translation gives CASSQQMRYEQYF. The rearrangement joins TRBV4-1 to TRBJ2-7, with D uncertain. V gave up 2 bases and J gave up 4 bases, with 9 bases separating them. The CDR3 is made up of 13 amino acids. Germline loops: CDR1 MGHRA, CDR2 YSYEKL.

Points on this clone: At one end the junction does not follow the germline gene, possibly because of a read error. The rearrangement joins TRBV11-2 to TRBJ1-4; D is unresolved. The CDR3 extends over 14 amino acids. CDR1 and CDR2 (germline): SGHAT, FQNNGV. CDR3 sequence reads: CASSLGAGITAPHF. The CDR3 coding sequence is TGTGCCAGCAGCTTGGGTGCCGGGATCACCGCACCCCACTTT.

The V gene is TRBV2, the J gene TRBJ2-3; tentative D call: TRBD1 (5 bases). The V and J ends lost 5 bases and 0 bases respectively, with 30 bases between them. The CDR3 is 21 residues long. Germline lookup yields CDR1 SNHLY and CDR2 FYNNEI. The CDR3 DNA reads as TGTGCCAGCAGTACACCCCAGACAGAGGAAGAGATCAGAAGAAGCACAGATACGCAGTATTTT. It codes for CASSTPQTEEEIRRSTDTQYF.

Turning to this clone: The junction shows a germline mismatch at one end, possibly a read error. The CDR3 sequence is CASSPHRGLGDTETFF. CDR3 DNA: TGTGCCAGCTCACCCCACAGGGGGCTAGGGGACACTGAAACTTTCTTT. The chain couples TRBV18 to TRBJ1-1; the match to TRBD1 covers 9 bases. The CDR3 loop spans 16 amino acids. Germline V lookup: CDR1 KGHSH, CDR2 LQKENI.

This clone was seen only a few times. The rearrangement links TRBV2 to TRBJ1-5, with 7 nucleotides matching TRBD1. J gave up 3 bases and V 4 bases, and 6 bases lay outside the gene matches. The CDR3 contains 15 residues. Germline lookup yields CDR1 SNHLY and CDR2 FYNNEI. This CDR3 reads CASSADRAYNQPQHF. The CDR3 DNA sequence: TGTGCCAGCAGTGCAGACAGGGCGTACAATCAGCCCCAGCATTTT.